This T cell receptor (beta chain) was retrieved from a study of shared clonotypes between healthy human individuals. Looking at the study overall: The plates for each donor numbered three CD4 naive, three CD4 memory, two CD8 naive and one CD8 memory.

About this clone: Its antigen remains unknown. This same CDR3 is encoded by further DNA sequences in the sample.

General observations from the study: Non-shared clonotypes had lower generation probabilities than clonotypes shared by all four sorted-subset donors.

Germline values: CDR1 SGHNT, CDR2 YYREEE (reference sequence). Deletions cut 0 bases from V and 8 bases from J, with 5 bases between. The CDR3 has 12 amino acids. Adults of Caucasian background living in Nashville, Tennessee made up all donors. In the CD4+ fraction, cells were divided into CD45RA+ naive and CD45RA-negative memory subsets. This table comes from immunoSEQ multiplex PCR, and its TCRdb copy is limited to in-frame clones, with some not included. The repertoire holds about 2,500,000 clones, roughly 92% seen once, with over 0.12% in the top ten. The genes are TRBV5-4 and TRBJ2-2; D not resolved. This TCR was sampled from a man between 18 and 29 years old in good health. Material: naive CD4+ T cells sorted from blood. Subset in this sample: CD45RA+ positively selected. This CDR3 is CASSLVSGELFF. Here the CDR3 DNA reads TGTGCCAGCAGCTTGGTCTCGGGGGAGCTGTTTTTT.